The rows below give T cell receptor beta chains drawn from one sample of a study of blood T cells in healthy people across ages. TCRdb fed the 5' RACE reads into MiXCR, producing one record per CDR3 protein. The sample carries approximately 810,000 distinct CDR3 sequences, less than 35% recorded once. Sequenced input: blood. Receptors were obtained from a woman older than 75 in good health. Each CDR3 is given with its conserved first and last residue. D genes are given only for firm matches. A clone size is listed for some rows: how often the clone was seen (once, few, many), or a class if it is expanded.

D gene: NA; clone size: NA; J gene: TRBJ1-2; V gene: TRBV7-2; CDR3 protein: CASSLVSWADNYGYTF; CDR3 DNA: TGTGCCAGCAGCTTAGTGTCCTGGGCGGATAACTATGGCTACACCTTC
D gene: TRBD1; clone size: NA; J gene: TRBJ1-2; V gene: TRBV7-2; CDR3 protein: CASSQEGAANYGYTF; CDR3 DNA: TGTGCCAGCAGCCAGGAGGGGGCCGCCAACTATGGCTACACCTTC
D gene: NA; clone size: NA; J gene: TRBJ1-5; V gene: TRBV6-2/TRBV6-3; CDR3 protein: CASSYGGTGNQPQHF; CDR3 DNA: TGTGCCAGCAGCTACGGAGGGACGGGCAATCAGCCCCAGCATTTT
D gene: TRBD1; clone size: few; J gene: TRBJ2-1; V gene: TRBV2; CDR3 protein: CASSATGLGHNEQFF; CDR3 DNA: TGTGCCAGCAGTGCGACAGGGTTGGGGCACAATGAGCAGTTCTTC
D gene: NA; clone size: few; J gene: TRBJ1-2; V gene: TRBV28; CDR3 protein: CASTGLTGKIYGYTF; CDR3 DNA: TGTGCCAGCACCGGACTAACGGGGAAAATCTATGGCTACACCTTC
D gene: NA; clone size: NA; J gene: TRBJ2-6; V gene: TRBV6-2/TRBV6-3; CDR3 protein: CASSYPRASGANVLTF; CDR3 DNA: TGTGCCAGCAGTTACCCCAGGGCTTCTGGGGCCAACGTCCTGACTTTC
D gene: TRBD1; clone size: NA; J gene: TRBJ2-7; V gene: TRBV30; CDR3 protein: CACDEAGGQAYEQYF; CDR3 DNA: TGTGCCTGCGACGAAGCTGGGGGACAGGCCTACGAGCAGTACTTC
D gene: TRBD2; clone size: many; J gene: TRBJ2-5; V gene: TRBV7-2; CDR3 protein: CASSFGGGRPETQYF; CDR3 DNA: TGTGCCAGCAGCTTCGGGGGGGGCCGACCGGAGACCCAGTACTTC
D gene: NA; clone size: few; J gene: TRBJ1-1; V gene: TRBV25-1; CDR3 protein: CASSGEGLGGAFF; CDR3 DNA: TGTGCCAGCAGTGGAGAGGGCTTGGGGGGCGCTTTCTTT
D gene: NA; clone size: few; J gene: TRBJ2-7; V gene: TRBV6-6; CDR3 protein: CASSYFSAPLQGYEQYF; CDR3 DNA: TGTGCCAGCAGTTACTTTTCGGCCCCTCTACAGGGATACGAGCAGTACTTC